This T cell receptor (beta chain) was identified in a study of PD-1 blockade in classical Hodgkin lymphoma. Every patient was affected by relapse after autologous stem cell transplantation, while exposure to brentuximab vedotin was not uniform. By magnetic negative selection, CD8+ T cells were isolated from the thawed PBMCs. Remarks on this clone: Its target is unknown.

Study-level findings and limits: Complete responders showed a baseline diversity that resembled the diversity of newly diagnosed patients.

The CDR3 spans 15 residues. V was pared by 7 bases and J by 3 bases, with 9 bases of the junction left unmatched. Germline V gene sequence: CDR1 SNHLY, CDR2 FYNNEI. Assay used: immunoSEQ multiplex PCR; TCRdb lists only in-frame clones, some missing. The sample includes more than 2,500 clones, about two thirds seen only once; the top ten take over 9.5%. The sequences come from CD8+ T cells from blood, collected at baseline. The chain uses TRBV2 and TRBJ2-3; 8 bases agree with TRBD1. The clonotype originates from a human donor with classical Hodgkin lymphoma. CDR3 in amino acids: CASTDRERVTDTQYF. The CDR3 nucleotides read TGTGCCAGCACGGACAGGGAACGTGTAACAGATACGCAGTATTTT.